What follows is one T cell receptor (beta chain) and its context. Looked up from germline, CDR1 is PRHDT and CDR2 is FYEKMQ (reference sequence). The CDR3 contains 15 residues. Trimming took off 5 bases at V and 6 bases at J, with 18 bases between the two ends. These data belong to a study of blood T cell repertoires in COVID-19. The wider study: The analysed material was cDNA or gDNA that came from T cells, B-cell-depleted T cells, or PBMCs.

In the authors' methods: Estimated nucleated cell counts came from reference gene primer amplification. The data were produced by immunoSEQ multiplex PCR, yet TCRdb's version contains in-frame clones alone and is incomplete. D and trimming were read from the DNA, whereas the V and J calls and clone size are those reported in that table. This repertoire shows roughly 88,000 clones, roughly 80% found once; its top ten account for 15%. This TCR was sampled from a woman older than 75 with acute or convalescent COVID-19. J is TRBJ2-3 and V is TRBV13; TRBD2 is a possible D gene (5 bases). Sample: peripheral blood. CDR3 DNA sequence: TGTGCCAGCAGCATCACGGGGTTAGCGAAGGATACGCAGTATTTT. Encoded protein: CASSITGLAKDTQYF. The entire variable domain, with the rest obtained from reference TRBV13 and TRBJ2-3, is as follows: AAGVIQSPRHLIKEKRETATLKCYPIPRHDTVYWYQQGPGQDPQFLISFYEKMQSDKGSIPDRFSAQQFSDYHSELNMSSLELGDSALYFCASSITGLAKDTQYFGPGTRLTVL.